This entry features one T cell receptor (beta chain) sequence. This entry belongs to a study of shared clonotypes between healthy human individuals. TCRdb keeps only in-frame clones here, not all; method: immunoSEQ multiplex PCR. Of millions of clones listed, approximately 92% are singletons. The source is a man aged 18 to 35 in good health. The specimen sequenced was naive CD4+ T cells sorted from blood. Regarding subset: CD45RA+ positively selected.

DNA of the CDR3: TGCGCCAGCAGACCTAGCTCATACCCCTACGAGCAGTACTTC. It is translated as CASRPSSYPYEQYF. The chain uses TRBV5-1 and TRBJ2-7; D is possibly TRBD2 (5 bases). V was clipped by 5 bases and J by 2 bases, with 14 bases between them. CDR3 length equals 14 residues. The germline gives CDR1 SGHRS, CDR2 YFSETQ.